This T cell receptor (beta chain) was identified in a study of cytomegalovirus exposure and HLA in healthy donors. Germline assignment: CDR1 SGHRS and CDR2 YFSETQ. The V and J ends lost 5 bases and 1 base respectively, with 15 bases between them. The CDR3 extends over 15 amino acids. PCR used 60 Vbeta primers and 13 Jbeta primers. Only in-frame clones appear in the TCRdb table, and some are missing; sequencing was by immunoSEQ multiplex PCR. The sample lists tens of thousands of clones; roughly 80% were seen once. Study-level findings and limits: A later analysis found common viral pathogens apparently linked to several of the most significant clusters. The study designated 150 or so TCR beta chains cytomegalovirus-associated. Earlier findings revealed that most TCR beta V segments proved productive either about 87% or about 30% of the time. The authors later linked a missense DCLRE1C variant to TCR beta V- and J-gene trimming.

Concerning this clone itself: Its matching antigen is unknown.

Source material: PBMCs. This TCR was recovered from a man between 35 and 55 years old in good health and CMV-seronegative. The chain combines TRBV5-1 with TRBJ2-5, with D maybe TRBD1 (6 bases). CDR3 nucleotide sequence: TGCGCCAGCAGGGGACCGAACAGGGTCCAAGAGACCCAGTACTTC. Residues: CASRGPNRVQETQYF.